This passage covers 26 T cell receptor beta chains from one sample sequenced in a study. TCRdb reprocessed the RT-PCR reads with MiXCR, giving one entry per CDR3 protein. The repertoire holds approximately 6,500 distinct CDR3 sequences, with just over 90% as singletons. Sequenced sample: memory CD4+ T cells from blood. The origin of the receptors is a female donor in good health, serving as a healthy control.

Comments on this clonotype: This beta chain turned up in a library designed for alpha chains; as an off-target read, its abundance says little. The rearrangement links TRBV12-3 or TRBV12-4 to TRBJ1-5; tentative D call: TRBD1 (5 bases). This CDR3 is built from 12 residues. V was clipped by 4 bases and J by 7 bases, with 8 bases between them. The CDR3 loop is CASSSEGQPQHF. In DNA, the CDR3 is TGTGCCAGCAGTTCAGAGGGGCAGCCCCAGCATTTT.

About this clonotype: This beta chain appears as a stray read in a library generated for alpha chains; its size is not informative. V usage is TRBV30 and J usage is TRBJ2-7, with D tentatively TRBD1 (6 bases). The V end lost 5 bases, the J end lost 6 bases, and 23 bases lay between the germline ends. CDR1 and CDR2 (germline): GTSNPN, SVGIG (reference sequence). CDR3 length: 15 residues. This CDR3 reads CAWSYTGRGLLEQYF. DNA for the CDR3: TGTGCCTGGTCTTATACCGGCAGGGGCCTACTCGAGCAGTACTTC.

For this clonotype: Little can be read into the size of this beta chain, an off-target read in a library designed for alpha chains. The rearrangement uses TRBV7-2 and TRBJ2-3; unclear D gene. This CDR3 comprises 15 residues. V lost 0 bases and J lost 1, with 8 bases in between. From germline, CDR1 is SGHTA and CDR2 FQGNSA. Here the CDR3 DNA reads TGTGCCAGCAGCTTAGCGCTGGTACGCACAGATACGCAGTATTTT. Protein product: CASSLALVRTDTQYF.

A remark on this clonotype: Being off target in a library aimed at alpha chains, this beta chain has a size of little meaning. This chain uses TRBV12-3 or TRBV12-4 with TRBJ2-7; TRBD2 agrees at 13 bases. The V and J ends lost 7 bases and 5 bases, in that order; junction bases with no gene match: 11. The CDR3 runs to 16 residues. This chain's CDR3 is CASTQRGLAGRNEQYF. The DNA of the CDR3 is TGTGCCAGCACCCAACGGGGACTAGCGGGACGCAACGAGCAGTACTTC.

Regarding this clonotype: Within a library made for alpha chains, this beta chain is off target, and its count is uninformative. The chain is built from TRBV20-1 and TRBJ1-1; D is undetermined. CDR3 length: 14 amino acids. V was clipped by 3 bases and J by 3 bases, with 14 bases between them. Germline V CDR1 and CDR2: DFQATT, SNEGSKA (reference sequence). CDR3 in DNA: TGCAGTGCTAGCACCGGGTCGTTGGACACTGAAGCTTTCTTT. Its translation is CSASTGSLDTEAFF.

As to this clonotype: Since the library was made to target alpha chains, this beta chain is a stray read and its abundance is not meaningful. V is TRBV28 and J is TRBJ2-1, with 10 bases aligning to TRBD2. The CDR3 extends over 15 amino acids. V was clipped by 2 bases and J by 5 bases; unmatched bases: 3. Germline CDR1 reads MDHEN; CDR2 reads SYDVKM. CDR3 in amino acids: CASSLSGRAHNEQFF. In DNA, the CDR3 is TGTGCCAGCAGTTTAAGCGGGAGGGCCCACAATGAGCAGTTCTTC.

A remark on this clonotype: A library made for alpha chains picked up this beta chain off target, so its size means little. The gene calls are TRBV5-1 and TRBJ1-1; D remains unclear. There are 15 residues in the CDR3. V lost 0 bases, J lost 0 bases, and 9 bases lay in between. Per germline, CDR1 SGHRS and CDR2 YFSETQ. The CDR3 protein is CASSLAGTMNTEAFF. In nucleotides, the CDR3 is TGCGCCAGCAGCTTGGCAGGTACCATGAACACTGAAGCTTTCTTT.

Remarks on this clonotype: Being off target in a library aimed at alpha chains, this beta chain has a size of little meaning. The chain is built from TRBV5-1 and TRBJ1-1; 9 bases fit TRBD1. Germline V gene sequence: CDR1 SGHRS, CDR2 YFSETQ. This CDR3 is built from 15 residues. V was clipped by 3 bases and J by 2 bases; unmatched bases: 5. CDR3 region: CASSWQQGANTEAFF. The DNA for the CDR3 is TGCGCCAGCAGCTGGCAACAGGGGGCTAACACTGAAGCTTTCTTT.

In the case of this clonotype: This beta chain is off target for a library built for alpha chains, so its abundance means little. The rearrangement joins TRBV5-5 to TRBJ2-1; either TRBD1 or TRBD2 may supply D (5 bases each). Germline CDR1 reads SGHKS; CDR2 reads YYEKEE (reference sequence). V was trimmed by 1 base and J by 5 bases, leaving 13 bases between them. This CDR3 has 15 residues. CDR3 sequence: CASSLRGSGNNEQFF. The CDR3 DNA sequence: TGTGCCAGCAGCTTGCGGGGCTCCGGCAACAATGAGCAGTTCTTC.

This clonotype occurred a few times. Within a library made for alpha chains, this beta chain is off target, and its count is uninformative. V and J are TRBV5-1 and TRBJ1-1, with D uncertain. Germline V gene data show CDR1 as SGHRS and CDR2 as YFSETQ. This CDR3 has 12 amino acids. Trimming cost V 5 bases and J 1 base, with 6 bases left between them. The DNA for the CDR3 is TGCGCCAGCAGTTCGGGGAACACTGAAGCTTTCTTT. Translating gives CASSSGNTEAFF.

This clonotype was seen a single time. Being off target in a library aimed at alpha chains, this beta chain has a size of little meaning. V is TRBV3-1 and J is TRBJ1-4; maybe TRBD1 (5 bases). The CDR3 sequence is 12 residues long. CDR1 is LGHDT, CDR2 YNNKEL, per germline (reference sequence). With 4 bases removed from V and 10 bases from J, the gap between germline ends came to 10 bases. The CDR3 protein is CASSRDQGKLFF. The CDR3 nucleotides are TGTGCCAGCAGCCGCGACCAGGGAAAACTGTTTTTT.

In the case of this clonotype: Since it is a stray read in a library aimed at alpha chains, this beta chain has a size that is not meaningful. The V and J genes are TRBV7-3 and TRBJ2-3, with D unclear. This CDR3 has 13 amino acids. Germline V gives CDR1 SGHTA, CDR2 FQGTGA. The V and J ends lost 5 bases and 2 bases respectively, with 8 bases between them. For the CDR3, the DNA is TGTGCCAGCAGCACCGCCCCCACAGATACGCAGTATTTT. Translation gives CASSTAPTDTQYF.

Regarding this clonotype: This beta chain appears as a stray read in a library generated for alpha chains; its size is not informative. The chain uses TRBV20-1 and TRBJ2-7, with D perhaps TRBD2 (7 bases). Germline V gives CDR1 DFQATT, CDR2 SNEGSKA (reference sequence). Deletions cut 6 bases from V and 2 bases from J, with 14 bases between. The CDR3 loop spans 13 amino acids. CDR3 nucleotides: TGCAGTGCCAGGGGAGGGCTAGCCTACGAGCAGTACTTC. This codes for CSARGGLAYEQYF.

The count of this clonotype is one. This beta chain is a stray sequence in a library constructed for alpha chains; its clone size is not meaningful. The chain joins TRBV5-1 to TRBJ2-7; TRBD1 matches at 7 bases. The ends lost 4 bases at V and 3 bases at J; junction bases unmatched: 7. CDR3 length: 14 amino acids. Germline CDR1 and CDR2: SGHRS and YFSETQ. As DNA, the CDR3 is TGCGCCAGCAGCCTCGGACAGGACCTCTACGAGCAGTACTTC. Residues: CASSLGQDLYEQYF.

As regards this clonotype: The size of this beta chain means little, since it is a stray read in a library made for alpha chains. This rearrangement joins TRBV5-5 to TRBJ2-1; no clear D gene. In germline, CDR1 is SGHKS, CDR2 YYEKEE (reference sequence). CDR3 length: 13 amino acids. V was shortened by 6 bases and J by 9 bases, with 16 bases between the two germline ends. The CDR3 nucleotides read TGTGCCAGCACCTCGTCAACATACGGTGAGCAGTTCTTC. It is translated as CASTSSTYGEQFF.

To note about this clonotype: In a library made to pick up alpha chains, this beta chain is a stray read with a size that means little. The CDR3 nucleotides are TGCAGTGCTAGAAAAAGTCTGAATGAGCAGTTCTTC. Its protein product is CSARKSLNEQFF. V usage is TRBV20-1 and J usage is TRBJ2-1, with D unclear. V gave up 2 bases and J gave up 7 bases, with 9 bases separating them. CDR3 length: 12 amino acids. The germline V gene has CDR1 DFQATT and CDR2 SNEGSKA (reference sequence).

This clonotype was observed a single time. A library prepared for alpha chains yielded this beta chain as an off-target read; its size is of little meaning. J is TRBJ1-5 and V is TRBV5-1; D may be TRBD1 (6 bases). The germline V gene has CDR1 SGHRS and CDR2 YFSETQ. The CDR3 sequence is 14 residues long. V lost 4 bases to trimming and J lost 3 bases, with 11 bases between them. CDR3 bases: TGCGCCAGCAGCCCAGGGGAGTACAATCAGCCCCAGCATTTT. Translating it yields CASSPGEYNQPQHF.

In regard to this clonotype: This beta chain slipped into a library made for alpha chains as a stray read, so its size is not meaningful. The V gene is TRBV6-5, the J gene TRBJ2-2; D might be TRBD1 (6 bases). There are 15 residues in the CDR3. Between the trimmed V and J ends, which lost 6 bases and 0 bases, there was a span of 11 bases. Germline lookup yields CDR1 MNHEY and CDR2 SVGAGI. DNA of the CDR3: TGTGCCAGCAGACCCGGACAGTCGAACACCGGGGAGCTGTTTTTT. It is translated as CASRPGQSNTGELFF.

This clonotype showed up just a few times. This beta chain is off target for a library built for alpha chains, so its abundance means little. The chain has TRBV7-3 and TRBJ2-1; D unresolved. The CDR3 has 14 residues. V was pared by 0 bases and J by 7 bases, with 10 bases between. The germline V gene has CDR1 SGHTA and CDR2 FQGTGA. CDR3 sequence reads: CASSLTAGHNEQFF. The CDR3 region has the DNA TGTGCCAGCAGCTTAACGGCCGGTCATAATGAGCAGTTCTTC.

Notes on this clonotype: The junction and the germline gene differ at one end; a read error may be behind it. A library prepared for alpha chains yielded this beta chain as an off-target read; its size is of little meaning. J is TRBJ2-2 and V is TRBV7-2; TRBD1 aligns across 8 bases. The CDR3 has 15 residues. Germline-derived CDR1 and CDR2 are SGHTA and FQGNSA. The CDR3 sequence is CASTLRTGLAGELFF. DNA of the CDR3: TGTGCCAGCACCCTAAGGACAGGGTTGGCCGGTGAGCTGTTTTTT.

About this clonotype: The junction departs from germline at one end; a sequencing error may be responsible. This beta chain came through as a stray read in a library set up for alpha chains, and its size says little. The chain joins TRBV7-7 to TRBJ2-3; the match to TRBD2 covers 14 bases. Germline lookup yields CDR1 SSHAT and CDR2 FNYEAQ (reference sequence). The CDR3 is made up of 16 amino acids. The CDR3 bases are TGTGCTAGCAGCCTGGGACTAGCGGGAGAGGCAGATACGCAGTATTTT. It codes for CASSLGLAGEADTQYF.

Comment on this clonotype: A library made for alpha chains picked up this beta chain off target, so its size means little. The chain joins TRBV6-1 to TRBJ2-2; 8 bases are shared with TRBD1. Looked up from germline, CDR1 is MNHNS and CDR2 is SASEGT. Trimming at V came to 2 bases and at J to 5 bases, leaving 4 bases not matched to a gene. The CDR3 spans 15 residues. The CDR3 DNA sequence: TGTGCCAGCAGTGAAATGACAGGGGTTACCGGGGAGCTGTTTTTT. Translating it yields CASSEMTGVTGELFF.

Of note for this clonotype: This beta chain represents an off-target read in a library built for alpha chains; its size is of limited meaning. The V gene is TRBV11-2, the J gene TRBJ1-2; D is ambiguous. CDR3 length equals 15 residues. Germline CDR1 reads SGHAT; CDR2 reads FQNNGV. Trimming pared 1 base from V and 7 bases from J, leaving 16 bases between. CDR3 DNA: TGTGCCAGCAGCTTAGGTAGGGCGGCAACAGCTGGCTACACCTTC. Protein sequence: CASSLGRAATAGYTF.

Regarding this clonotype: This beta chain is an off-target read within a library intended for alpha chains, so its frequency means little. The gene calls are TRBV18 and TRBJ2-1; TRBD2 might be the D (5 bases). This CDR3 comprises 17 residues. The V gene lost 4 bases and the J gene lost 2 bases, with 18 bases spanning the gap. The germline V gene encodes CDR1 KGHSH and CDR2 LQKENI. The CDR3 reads CASSLLSTAGAYNEQFF. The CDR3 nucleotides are TGTGCCAGCTCACTTTTATCTACGGCCGGGGCCTACAATGAGCAGTTCTTC.

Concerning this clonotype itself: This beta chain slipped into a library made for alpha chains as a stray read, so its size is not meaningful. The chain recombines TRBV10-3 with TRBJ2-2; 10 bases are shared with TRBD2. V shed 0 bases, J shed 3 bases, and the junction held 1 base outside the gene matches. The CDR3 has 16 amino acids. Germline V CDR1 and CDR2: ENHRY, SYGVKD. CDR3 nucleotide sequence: TGTGCCATCAGTGAGTCCCTAGCGGGAGACACCGGGGAGCTGTTTTTT. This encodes CAISESLAGDTGELFF.

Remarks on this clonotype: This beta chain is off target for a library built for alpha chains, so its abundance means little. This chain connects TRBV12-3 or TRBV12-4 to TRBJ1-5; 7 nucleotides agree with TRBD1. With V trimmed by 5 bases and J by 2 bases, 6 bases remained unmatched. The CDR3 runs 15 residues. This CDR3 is CASSPQGDGNQPQHF. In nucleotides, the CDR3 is TGTGCCAGCAGTCCCCAGGGGGACGGCAATCAGCCCCAGCATTTT.